One T cell receptor beta chain is described in this entry. Its antigen is not identified. This sample was taken from a study of neurological immune-mediated disorders. Overall study findings and caveats: When the repertoires were sorted by phylogenetic grouping, those of 18 of 34 multiple sclerosis patients ended up in one related-CDR3 cluster, a possible signature. The highest TCR clonal expansion occurred in HTLV-1-associated myelopathy; multiple sclerosis fell below healthy controls. Neither clinical nor MRI features were associated with the multiple sclerosis repertoire cluster.

The cDNA came from 5'RACE with 10-nucleotide random UMIs. Via MiXCR, TCRdb re-called the 5' RACE reads, giving one row per CDR3 protein. This table has some 66,000 distinct CDR3 sequences, around 4% appearing once. V gave up 1 base and J gave up 8 bases, with 15 bases separating them. CDR3 length: 15 residues. The material sequenced was PBMCs. This receptor was identified in a middle-aged man with multiple sclerosis. The genes are TRBV12-3 or TRBV12-4 and TRBJ2-1; D possibly corresponds to TRBD1 (5 bases). CDR3 sequence reads: CASSLDWLQDDEQFF. CDR3 bases: TGTGCCAGCAGTTTAGATTGGTTACAGGACGATGAGCAGTTCTTC.